This note documents a single T cell receptor (beta chain) sequence. The authors' processing: Amplification with reference gene primers provided the estimates of nucleated cell counts. TCRdb's table, derived via immunoSEQ multiplex PCR, lists solely in-frame clones and lacks some. V and J calls and clone size are given by that table; D and trimming were obtained from the DNA. The sample holds more than 150,000 clones, 85% to 95% seen once. The germline V and J ends were trimmed by 2 bases and 0 bases, with 17 bases remaining between them. The CDR3 consists of 18 residues. Germline V gene data show CDR1 as SGHVS and CDR2 as FNYEAQ. The sample belongs to a study of blood T cell repertoires in COVID-19. Background on the study: The United States, Italy and Spain were the sources of the acute and convalescent COVID-19 samples. PBMCs, B-cell-depleted T cells, or T cells provided the cDNA or gDNA that made up the material.

The sequence derives from a man aged 50 to 59 with acute or convalescent COVID-19. This rearrangement joins TRBV7-6 to TRBJ1-3; D not resolved. Source material: peripheral blood. This CDR3 is CASSLYGAIPFSGNTIYF. CDR3 nucleotides: TGTGCCAGCAGCTTATATGGAGCTATACCCTTCTCTGGAAACACCATATATTTT.